One T cell receptor beta chain is described in this entry. The germline CDR1 and CDR2 sequences are LNHDA and SQIVND (reference sequence). Trimming took off 3 bases at V and 9 bases at J, with 24 bases between the two ends. The CDR3 totals 17 residues. This sample was included in a study of blood T cell repertoires in COVID-19. At the level of the study: Acute and convalescent COVID-19 specimens originated in the United States, Italy and Spain.

Individuals drawn from 20 to 25 US areas were roughly 18 to 89 years old. Cohorts were based on clinical histories the participants reported. Sequencing used immunoSEQ multiplex PCR; TCRdb keeps in-frame clones, though not all of them. The sample lists about 400,000 clones, approximately 85% occurring once. The clonotype originates from a woman between 40 and 55 years old with acute COVID-19. This rearrangement joins TRBV19 to TRBJ1-5; D is undetermined. Sequenced input: PBMCs or T cells enriched from blood (not recorded which). The CDR3: CASSIRPTRVEARPQHF. The CDR3 nucleotides read TGTGCCAGTAGTATTCGGCCCACCCGCGTTGAGGCCAGGCCCCAGCATTTT.